The following is a TCR beta chain sequence with its context. Antigen: not known. TCRdb's copy holds only in-frame clones and misses some; the assay was immunoSEQ multiplex PCR. This table has fewer than 400,000 clones, approximately 89% appearing once. The record originates from a study of Ad26.COV2.S vaccination and SARS-CoV-2 variants. Across the whole study: Participants got Ad26.COV2.S intramuscularly, once or twice 56 days apart. Overall study findings and caveats: The study found higher spike-specific TCR breadth in vaccine than placebo recipients. Estimates derived from TCR breadth and depth analyses may have underestimated total T cell responses.

The germline CDR1 and CDR2 sequences are MNHEY and SMNVEV (reference sequence). With 6 bases removed from V and 3 bases from J, the gap between germline ends came to 12 bases. The CDR3 is made up of 14 amino acids. As to treatment: around 19 received Ad26.COV2.S at low or high dose, single or two shots; about 5 received placebo; per-sample allocation not given. At day 63 after the first vaccine or placebo injection, samples were drawn. The sequence was obtained from a person between 18 and 59 years old who received the Ad26.COV2.S COVID-19 vaccine or a placebo. V gene TRBV27 combines with J gene TRBJ1-5; a possible D gene is TRBD1 (5 bases). The material sequenced was peripheral blood, taken in a trial of Ad26.COV2.S vaccine versus placebo. In DNA form, the CDR3 reads TGTGCCAGCAGCCTGACAGCCTACAATCAGCCCCAGCATTTT. This translates into CASSLTAYNQPQHF.